This TCR beta chain was profiled in a study of blood T cells in healthy people across ages. Isolating PBMCs gave at least 6 million of these cells per sample. For the second PCR, which ran for 7 to 11 cycles, a sample-barcoded 5' primer and a J-beta primer mix were used. TCRdb reprocessed the 5' RACE reads via MiXCR and lists one record per CDR3 protein. This repertoire shows hundreds of thousands of distinct CDR3 sequences, around 68% found once; its top ten account for 25% to 35%. The length of the CDR3 is 15 residues. Per germline, CDR1 LGHNA and CDR2 YSLEER. This TCR was sampled from a man aged 25-40 years in good health. The sequencing input was blood. The chain joins TRBV4-3 to TRBJ2-5; the D gene is possibly TRBD2 (6 bases). The better agreement between TRBJ2-7 and the DNA end casts doubt on the J call. For the CDR3, the DNA is TGCGCCAGCAGCCAAGGGAGGGCTTCTTCCTACGAGCAGTACTTC. Its translation: CASSQGRASSYEQYF.